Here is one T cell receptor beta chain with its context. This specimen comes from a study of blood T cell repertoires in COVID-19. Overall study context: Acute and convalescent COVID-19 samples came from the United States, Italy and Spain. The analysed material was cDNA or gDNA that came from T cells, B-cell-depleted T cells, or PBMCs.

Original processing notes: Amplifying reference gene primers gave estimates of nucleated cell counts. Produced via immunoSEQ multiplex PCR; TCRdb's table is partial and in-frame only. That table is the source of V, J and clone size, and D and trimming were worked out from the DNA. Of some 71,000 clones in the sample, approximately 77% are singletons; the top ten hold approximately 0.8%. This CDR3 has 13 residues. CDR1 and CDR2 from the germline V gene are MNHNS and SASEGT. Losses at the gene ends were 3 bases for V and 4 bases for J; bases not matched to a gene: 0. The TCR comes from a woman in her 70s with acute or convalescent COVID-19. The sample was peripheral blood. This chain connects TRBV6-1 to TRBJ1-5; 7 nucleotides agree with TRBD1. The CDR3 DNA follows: TGTGCCAGCAGTGAGACAGGGAATCAGCCCCAGCATTTT. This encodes CASSETGNQPQHF.